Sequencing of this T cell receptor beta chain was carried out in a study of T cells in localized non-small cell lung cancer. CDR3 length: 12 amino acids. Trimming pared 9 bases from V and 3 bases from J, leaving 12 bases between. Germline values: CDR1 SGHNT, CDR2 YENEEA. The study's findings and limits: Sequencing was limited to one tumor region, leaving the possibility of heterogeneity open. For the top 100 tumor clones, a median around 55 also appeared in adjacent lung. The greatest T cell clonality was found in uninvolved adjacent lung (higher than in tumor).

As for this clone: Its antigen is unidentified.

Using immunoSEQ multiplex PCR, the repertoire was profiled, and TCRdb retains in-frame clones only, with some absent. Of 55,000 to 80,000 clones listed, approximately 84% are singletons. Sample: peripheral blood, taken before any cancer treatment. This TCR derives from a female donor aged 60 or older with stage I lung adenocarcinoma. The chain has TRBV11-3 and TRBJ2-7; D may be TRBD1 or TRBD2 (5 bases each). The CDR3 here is CASWDGLYEQYF. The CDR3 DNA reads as TGTGCCAGTTGGGACGGACTCTACGAGCAGTACTTC.